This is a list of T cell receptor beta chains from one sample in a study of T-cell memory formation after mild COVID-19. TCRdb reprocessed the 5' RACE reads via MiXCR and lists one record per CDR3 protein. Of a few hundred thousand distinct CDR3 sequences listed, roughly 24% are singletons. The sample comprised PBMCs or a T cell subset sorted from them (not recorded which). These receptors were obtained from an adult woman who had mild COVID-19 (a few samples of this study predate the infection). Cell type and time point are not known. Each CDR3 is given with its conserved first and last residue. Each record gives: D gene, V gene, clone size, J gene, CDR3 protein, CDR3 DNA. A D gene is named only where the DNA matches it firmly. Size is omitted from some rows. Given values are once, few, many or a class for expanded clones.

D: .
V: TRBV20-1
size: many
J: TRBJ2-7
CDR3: CSARKGNFYEQYF
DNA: TGCAGTGCTAGAAAGGGTAATTTCTACGAGCAGTACTTC

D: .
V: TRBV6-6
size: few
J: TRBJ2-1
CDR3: CASRGDNEQFF
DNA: TGTGCCAGCAGGGGAGATAATGAGCAGTTCTTC

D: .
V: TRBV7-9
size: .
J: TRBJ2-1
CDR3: CASSPATAGRFF
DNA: TGTGCCAGCAGCCCCGCGACAGCCGGACGGTTCTTC

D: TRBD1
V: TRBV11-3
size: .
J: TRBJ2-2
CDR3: CASSLGQRSDTGELFF
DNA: TGTGCCAGCAGCTTGGGACAGAGGTCCGACACCGGGGAGCTGTTTTTT

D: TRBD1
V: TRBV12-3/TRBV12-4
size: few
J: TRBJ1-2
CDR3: CACMSRTGGDGYTF
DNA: TGTGCCTGCATGAGTAGGACAGGGGGCGATGGCTACACCTTC

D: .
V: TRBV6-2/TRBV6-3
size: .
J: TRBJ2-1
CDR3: CASSSVGRVANEQFF
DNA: TGTGCCAGCAGTTCTGTCGGCCGGGTTGCCAATGAGCAGTTCTTC

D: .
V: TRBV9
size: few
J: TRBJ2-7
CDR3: CASSPGVGGEQYF
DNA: TGTGCCAGCAGCCCTGGGGTGGGTGGAGAGCAGTACTTC

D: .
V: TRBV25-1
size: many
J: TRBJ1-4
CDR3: CASSRREGDEKLFF
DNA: TGTGCCAGCAGTAGAAGAGAGGGGGATGAAAAACTGTTTTTT

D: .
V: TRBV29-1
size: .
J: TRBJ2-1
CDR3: CSVEGRDWMDEQFF
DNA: TGCAGCGTTGAAGGGCGGGACTGGATGGATGAGCAGTTCTTC

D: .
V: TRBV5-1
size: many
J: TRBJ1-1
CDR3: CASSLGTDTEAFF
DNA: TGCGCCAGCAGCTTGGGGACCGACACTGAAGCTTTCTTT

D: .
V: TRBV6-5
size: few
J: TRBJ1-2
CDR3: CASSYSRGSNYGYTF
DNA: TGTGCCAGCAGTTACTCTCGGGGATCGAACTATGGCTACACCTTC

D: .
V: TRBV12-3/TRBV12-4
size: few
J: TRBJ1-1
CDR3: CASSRDRRYTEAFF
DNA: TGTGCCAGCAGTCGAGACCGACGGTACACTGAAGCTTTCTTT

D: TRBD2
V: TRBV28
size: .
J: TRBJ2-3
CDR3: CASSQAGVVTDTQYF
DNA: TGTGCCAGCAGCCAAGCGGGAGTCGTCACAGATACGCAGTATTTT

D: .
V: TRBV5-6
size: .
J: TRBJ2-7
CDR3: CASSLGGYRAYEQYF
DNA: TGTGCCAGCAGCTTGGGGGGGTACAGAGCCTACGAGCAGTACTTC

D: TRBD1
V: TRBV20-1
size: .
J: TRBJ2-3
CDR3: CSAMDRALGTDTQYF
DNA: TGCAGTGCAATGGACAGGGCCCTAGGCACAGATACGCAGTATTTT

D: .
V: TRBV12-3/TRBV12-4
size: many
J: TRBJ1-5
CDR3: CASSLQYSNQPQHF
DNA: TGTGCCAGCAGTTTACAGTATAGCAATCAGCCCCAGCATTTT

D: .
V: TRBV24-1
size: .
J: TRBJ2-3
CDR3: CATSDLLLAADTQYF
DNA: TGTGCCACCAGTGATTTACTGCTAGCCGCAGATACGCAGTATTTT

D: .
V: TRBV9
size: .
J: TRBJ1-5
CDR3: CASSVAPGNQPQHF
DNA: TGTGCCAGCAGCGTAGCTCCAGGGAATCAGCCCCAGCATTTT

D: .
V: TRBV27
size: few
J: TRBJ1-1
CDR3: CASSFGGPPNTEAFF
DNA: TGTGCCAGCAGTTTTGGGGGGCCCCCGAACACTGAAGCTTTCTTT

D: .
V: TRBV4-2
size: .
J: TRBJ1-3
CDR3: CASSQEVTTPTGNTIYF
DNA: TGTGCCAGCAGCCAAGAGGTAACGACACCCACTGGAAACACCATATATTTT

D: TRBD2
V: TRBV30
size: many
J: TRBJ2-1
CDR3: CAWSRGSGAYNEQFF
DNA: TGTGCCTGGAGTCGAGGTAGCGGGGCATACAATGAGCAGTTCTTC

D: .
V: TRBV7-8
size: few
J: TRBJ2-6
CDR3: CASSLQAGWSSGANVLTF
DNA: TGTGCCAGCAGCTTACAGGCAGGGTGGTCCTCTGGGGCCAACGTCCTGACTTTC

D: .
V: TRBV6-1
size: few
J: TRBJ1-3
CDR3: CASTGTLSGNTIYF
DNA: TGTGCCAGCACGGGGACACTCTCTGGAAACACCATATATTTT

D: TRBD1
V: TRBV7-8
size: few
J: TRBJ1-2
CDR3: CASSPGTGGAPNYGYTF
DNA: TGTGCCAGCAGCCCCGGGACAGGGGGCGCCCCGAACTATGGCTACACCTTC

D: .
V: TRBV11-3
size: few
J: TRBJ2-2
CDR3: CASSLGGDAGELFF
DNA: TGTGCCAGCAGCTTAGGGGGGGATGCCGGGGAGCTGTTTTTT

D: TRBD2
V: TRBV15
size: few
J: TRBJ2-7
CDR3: CATSRVRSGINQQYF
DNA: TGTGCCACCAGCAGAGTGAGGAGCGGGATAAACCAGCAGTACTTC

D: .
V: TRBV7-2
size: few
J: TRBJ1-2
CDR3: CASSLVVQNYGYTF
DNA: TGTGCCAGCAGCTTAGTGGTCCAGAACTATGGCTACACCTTC

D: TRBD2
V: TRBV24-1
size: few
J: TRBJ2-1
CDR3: CATSDPGLAGGPSEQFF
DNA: TGTGCCACCAGTGATCCTGGACTAGCGGGAGGGCCAAGTGAGCAGTTCTTC

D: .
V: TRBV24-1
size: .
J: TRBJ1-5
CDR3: CATSRNQPQHF
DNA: TGTGCCACCAGCCGCAATCAGCCCCAGCATTTT

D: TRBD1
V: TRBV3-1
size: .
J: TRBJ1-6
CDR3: CASSLGDSNSPLHF
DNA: TGTGCCAGCAGCCTTGGGGACAGTAATTCACCCCTCCACTTT

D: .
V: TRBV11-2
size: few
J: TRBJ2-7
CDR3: CASNRGANSEQYF
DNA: TGTGCCAGCAACCGGGGGGCGAACTCCGAGCAGTACTTC

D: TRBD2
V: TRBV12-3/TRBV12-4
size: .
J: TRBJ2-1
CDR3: CASSSLAGAIDEQFF
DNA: TGTGCCAGCAGTTCTTTAGCGGGGGCTATCGATGAGCAGTTCTTC

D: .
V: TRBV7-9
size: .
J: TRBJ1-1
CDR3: CASSSSLNTEAFF
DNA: TGTGCCAGCAGCTCTTCCCTGAACACTGAAGCTTTCTTT

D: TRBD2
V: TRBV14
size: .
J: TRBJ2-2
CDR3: CASSPGLAGSGELFF
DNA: TGTGCCAGCAGCCCCGGACTAGCGGGGTCCGGGGAGCTGTTTTTT

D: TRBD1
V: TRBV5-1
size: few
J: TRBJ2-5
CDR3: CASRRITGGEETQYF
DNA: TGCGCCAGCAGGAGAATTACAGGGGGCGAAGAGACCCAGTACTTC